The clone carrying this T cell receptor beta chain was observed a handful of times. No antigen is known for it. This specimen belongs to a study of cytomegalovirus exposure and HLA in healthy donors. Study findings and constraints: By a later analysis, the bulk of CMV-associated TCR beta chains appeared HLA-restricted. Follow-up analysis later connected one missense variant in DCLRE1C with trimming of TCR beta V- and J-genes. Per a prior analysis, the majority of TCR beta V segments were productive roughly 87% or roughly 30% of the time.

13 Jbeta primers and 60 Vbeta primers were used for the PCR. Generated by immunoSEQ multiplex PCR, the TCRdb table keeps only in-frame clones and is missing some. Of approximately 110,000 clones listed, over 80% were seen once; the top ten hold approximately 6.1%. The source is a man between 18 and 35 years old in good health and CMV-seronegative. Sequencing was carried out using PBMCs.

The CDR3 loop reads CASKGGGLSEQYF. As DNA, the CDR3 is TGTGCCAGCAAGGGCGGGGGGCTTAGCGAGCAGTACTTC. The chain combines TRBV6-1 with TRBJ2-7; 8 nucleotides line up with TRBD2. The junction had 8 bases not matched to a gene; V was cut back by 7 bases and J by 6 bases. The CDR3 has 13 amino acids. The V gene's germline CDR1 is MNHNS and CDR2 SASEGT.